A selection of T cell receptor beta chains follows, all from one sample in a study of blood T cells in healthy people across ages. TCRdb re-derived calls from the 5' RACE reads in MiXCR, one entry per CDR3 protein. The sample has hundreds of thousands of distinct CDR3 sequences, 45% to 70% seen once; the top ten hold roughly 25%. The material sequenced was blood. All receptors come from a man aged 35 to 55 in good health. CDR3s include the opening cysteine and the closing phenylalanine or tryptophan. Fields, in order: V gene, CDR3 length, clone size, D gene, J gene, CDR3 protein, CDR3 DNA. D genes are given only for firm matches. Clone size, where shown, is once, few, many, or a class for clones that have expanded.

>TRBV7-9|12|-|-|TRBJ2-1
CASNHEGNEQFF
TGTGCCAGCAACCATGAGGGGAATGAGCAGTTCTTC
>TRBV5-1|15|once|-|TRBJ2-1
CASSLWGTRENEQFF
TGCGCCAGCAGCTTGTGGGGGACCCGGGAAAATGAGCAGTTCTTC
>TRBV24-1|14|-|-|TRBJ2-1
CATSGLQGYNEQFF
TGTGCCACCAGTGGTCTACAGGGTTACAATGAGCAGTTCTTC
>TRBV9|16|-|-|TRBJ2-3
CASSVAQGRIADTQYF
TGTGCCAGCAGCGTAGCCCAGGGGCGCATAGCAGATACGCAGTATTTT
>TRBV6-6|16|few|TRBD2|TRBJ2-3
CASSSRRGGSTDTQYF
TGTGCCAGCAGTTCCCGGCGGGGGGGGAGCACAGATACGCAGTATTTT
>TRBV9|14|-|TRBD1|TRBJ2-3
CASSVGQGQSTQYF
TGTGCCAGCAGCGTAGGACAGGGTCAAAGTACGCAGTATTTT
>TRBV13|16|-|TRBD1|TRBJ1-3
CASNGQGIGYGNTIYF
TGTGCCAGCAACGGACAGGGGATTGGGTACGGAAACACCATATATTTT
>TRBV6-6|12|-|-|TRBJ1-2
CASLHEGYGYTF
TGTGCCAGCCTCCATGAGGGGTATGGCTACACCTTC
>TRBV5-1|13|-|-|TRBJ2-7
CASSWSREGEQYF
TGCGCCAGCAGTTGGAGCCGCGAGGGGGAGCAGTACTTC
>TRBV7-2|15|few|TRBD1|TRBJ2-6
CAGWSTGQGQSVLTF
TGTGCCGGGTGGTCGACCGGACAGGGGCAGAGCGTCCTGACTTTC
>TRBV6-1|15|many|TRBD1|TRBJ1-5
CASSESGQQNQPQHF
TGTGCCAGCAGTGAATCGGGACAGCAGAATCAGCCCCAGCATTTT
>TRBV7-8|15|-|-|TRBJ2-3
CASSPTATPTDTQYF
TGTGCCAGCAGCCCGACTGCAACCCCTACAGATACGCAGTATTTT
>TRBV9|12|-|-|TRBJ2-1
CASSPSDNEQFF
TGTGCCAGCAGCCCCTCCGACAATGAGCAGTTCTTC
>TRBV7-9|14|few|-|TRBJ2-7
CASSPSLTPYEQYF
TGTGCCAGCAGCCCTAGCTTGACACCCTACGAGCAGTACTTC
>TRBV15|14|few|-|TRBJ2-7
CATSIRQGGYEQYF
TGTGCCACCAGCATTAGGCAGGGGGGTTACGAGCAGTACTTC
>TRBV9|18|few|TRBD1|TRBJ2-6
CASSVVGTDLSGANVLTF
TGTGCCAGCAGCGTGGTCGGGACAGACCTCTCTGGGGCCAACGTCCTGACTTTC
>TRBV4-3|16|few|TRBD1|TRBJ1-6
CASSLWTGGYNSPLHF
TGCGCCAGCAGCCTGTGGACAGGGGGGTATAATTCACCCCTCCACTTT
>TRBV6-6|16|-|-|TRBJ1-6
CASSHNRDIGNSPLHF
TGTGCCAGCAGCCACAATCGGGACATCGGTAATTCACCCCTCCACTTT
>TRBV6-6|14|-|-|TRBJ2-3
CASRAAFRPGTQYF
TGTGCCAGCAGGGCAGCTTTCCGACCAGGGACGCAGTATTTT
>TRBV7-8|13|-|-|TRBJ2-7
CASSSGRGYEQYF
TGTGCCAGCAGCTCGGGACGGGGGTACGAGCAGTACTTC
>TRBV9|15|few|TRBD1|TRBJ1-4
CASSVDGQGAEKLFF
TGTGCCAGCAGCGTAGACGGACAGGGAGCTGAAAAACTGTTTTTT
>TRBV25-1|16|-|TRBD1|TRBJ2-1
CASSGRQGAILAEQFF
TGTGCCAGCAGTGGGAGACAGGGGGCCATCCTCGCTGAGCAGTTCTTC
>TRBV28|12|many|TRBD1|TRBJ2-5
CASRQGGETQYF
TGTGCCAGCAGACAGGGGGGAGAGACCCAGTACTTC
>TRBV6-5|13|-|-|TRBJ2-1
CASRQGTGNEQFF
TGTGCCAGCAGACAGGGTACGGGGAATGAGCAGTTCTTC
>TRBV5-1|18|-|TRBD2|TRBJ2-1
CASSVGLWRESSYNEQFF
TGCGCCAGCAGCGTGGGACTATGGCGGGAGAGCTCCTACAATGAGCAGTTCTTC
>TRBV7-2|13|few|-|TRBJ1-1
CASSLGGGREAFF
TGTGCCAGCAGCTTAGGAGGAGGGCGTGAAGCTTTCTTT
>TRBV5-1|20|once|-|TRBJ2-3
CASSSPIKSRFKNSTDTQYF
TGCGCCAGCAGCTCCCCCATAAAAAGCAGATTTAAAAATAGCACAGATACGCAGTATTTT
>TRBV18|16|-|-|TRBJ1-1
CASSPSSGARGTEAFF
TGTGCCAGCTCACCCTCATCAGGGGCGCGGGGCACTGAAGCTTTCTTT
>TRBV6-2/TRBV6-3|15|-|TRBD1|TRBJ1-2
CASSYGQDHNYGYTF
TGTGCCAGCAGTTACGGACAGGACCACAACTATGGCTACACCTTC
>TRBV20-1|15|few|-|TRBJ1-4
CSASLEAATNEKLFF
TGCAGTGCTAGTTTGGAGGCTGCAACTAATGAAAAACTGTTTTTT
>TRBV7-3|14|-|-|TRBJ2-3
CASSYTSQGYTQYF
TGTGCCAGCAGCTACACATCTCAGGGTTATACGCAGTATTTT
>TRBV7-2|16|-|TRBD1|TRBJ2-1
CASSSSTGRSYNEQFF
TGTGCCAGCAGCTCATCGACAGGGCGCTCCTACAATGAGCAGTTCTTC
>TRBV6-5|13|-|TRBD1|TRBJ1-2
CASSSDRIRSYTF
TGTGCCAGCAGTTCGGACAGGATTAGAAGCTACACCTTC
>TRBV7-8|15|-|TRBD1|TRBJ1-5
CASSPPDRANQPQHF
TGTGCCAGCAGCCCCCCCGACAGGGCAAATCAGCCCCAGCATTTT
>TRBV20-1|16|-|-|TRBJ2-7
CSARDRRASGNYEQYF
TGCAGTGCTAGAGATCGGAGGGCCAGCGGAAACTACGAGCAGTACTTC
>TRBV4-3|15|few|TRBD1|TRBJ2-7
CASSQVQGAGYEQYF
TGCGCCAGCAGCCAAGTGCAGGGGGCAGGGTACGAGCAGTACTTC
>TRBV5-1|15|-|TRBD2|TRBJ2-1
CASSLVASGTNEQFF
TGCGCCAGCAGCTTGGTGGCTAGCGGGACCAATGAGCAGTTCTTC
>TRBV20-1|15|-|TRBD2|TRBJ2-5
CSARPLAGGPETQYF
TGCAGTGCTAGGCCACTAGCGGGGGGGCCGGAGACCCAGTACTTC
>TRBV6-5|16|-|TRBD1|TRBJ1-6
CASRQRQGRGESPLHF
TGTGCCAGCAGACAAAGACAGGGCAGGGGGGAATCACCCCTCCACTTT
>TRBV28|14|-|-|TRBJ2-1
CASSEYTAYNEQFF
TGTGCCAGCAGTGAGTACACGGCCTACAATGAGCAGTTCTTC
>TRBV6-4|14|-|TRBD1|TRBJ2-5
CASRLTGEVETQYF
TGTGCCAGCAGGCTAACAGGGGAAGTAGAGACCCAGTACTTC
>TRBV19|13|-|-|TRBJ2-7
CASSTDRLYEQYF
TGTGCCAGTAGTACCGATAGGCTCTACGAGCAGTACTTC
>TRBV4-2|15|-|TRBD2|TRBJ2-7
CASSQDTTSGYEQYF
TGTGCCAGCAGCCAAGATACTACTAGCGGCTACGAGCAGTACTTC
>TRBV28|15|-|TRBD2|TRBJ2-7
CASSELAGKVQGQYF
TGTGCCAGCAGTGAACTAGCGGGTAAAGTACAGGGGCAGTACTTC
>TRBV20-1|15|-|-|TRBJ2-5
CSATPFGRRQETQYF
TGCAGTGCCACCCCCTTTGGGCGCCGCCAAGAGACCCAGTACTTC
>TRBV9|17|-|-|TRBJ2-7
CASSVAGGIASTDEQYF
TGTGCCAGCAGCGTAGCGGGCGGGATAGCGTCTACTGACGAGCAGTACTTC
>TRBV7-8|15|-|-|TRBJ2-7
CASSPAPAASYEQYF
TGTGCCAGCAGCCCGGCACCAGCGGCCTCCTACGAGCAGTACTTC
>TRBV19|13|-|TRBD1|TRBJ2-4
CASSFQTGNIQYF
TGTGCCAGTAGCTTCCAGACAGGGAACATTCAGTACTTC
>TRBV6-2/TRBV6-3|15|-|TRBD1|TRBJ2-5
CASRKDRGKEETQYF
TGTGCCAGCAGAAAGGACAGGGGAAAGGAAGAGACCCAGTACTTC
>TRBV5-6|16|-|TRBD2|TRBJ2-1
CASSWGAGGSYNEQFF
TGTGCCAGCAGCTGGGGGGCGGGAGGATCTTACAATGAGCAGTTCTTC
>TRBV28|14|-|TRBD1|TRBJ1-2
CASSFEDRNYGYTF
TGTGCCAGCAGTTTTGAGGACAGGAACTATGGCTACACCTTC